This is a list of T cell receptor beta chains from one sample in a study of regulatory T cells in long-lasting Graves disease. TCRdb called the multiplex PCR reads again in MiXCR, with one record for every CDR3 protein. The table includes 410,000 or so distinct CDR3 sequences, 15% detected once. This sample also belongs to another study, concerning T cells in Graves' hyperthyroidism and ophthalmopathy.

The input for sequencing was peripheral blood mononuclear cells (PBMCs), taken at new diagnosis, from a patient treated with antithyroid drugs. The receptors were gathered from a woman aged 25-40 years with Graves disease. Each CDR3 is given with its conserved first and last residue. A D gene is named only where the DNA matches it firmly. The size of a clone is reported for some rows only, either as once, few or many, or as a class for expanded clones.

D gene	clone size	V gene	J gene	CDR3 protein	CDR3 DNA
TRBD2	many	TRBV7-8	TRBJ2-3	CASSYTSGRATSRDTQYF	TGTGCCAGCAGCTATACTAGCGGGAGGGCCACATCAAGAGATACGCAGTATTTT
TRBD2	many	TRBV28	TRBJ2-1	CASSLFPKAGAPYNEQFF	TGTGCCAGCAGTTTATTTCCCAAAGCGGGAGCCCCCTACAATGAGCAGTTCTTC
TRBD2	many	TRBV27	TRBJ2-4	CASTGEGLAGIQYF	TGTGCCAGCACGGGGGAGGGCCTTGCCGGCATTCAGTACTTC
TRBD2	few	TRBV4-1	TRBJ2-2	CASSQAASGRLGELFF	TGCGCCAGCAGCCAAGCCGCTAGCGGGAGGCTCGGGGAGCTGTTTTTT
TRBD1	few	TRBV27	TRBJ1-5	CASSSGQGTNQPQHF	TGTGCCAGCAGCTCGGGACAGGGGACGAATCAGCCCCAGCATTTT
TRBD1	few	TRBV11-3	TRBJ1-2	CASSQDRDRYGYTF	TGCGCCAGCAGCCAAGACAGGGATCGGTATGGCTACACCTTC
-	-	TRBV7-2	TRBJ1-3	CAGGQTGTGNTIYF	TGTGCCGGAGGACAAACAGGGACCGGAAACACCATATATTTT
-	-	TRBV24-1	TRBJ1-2	CATSDPTGSYGYTF	TGTGCCACCAGTGATCCAACAGGGAGCTATGGCTACACCTTC
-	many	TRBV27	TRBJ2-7	CASSLGGTVSYEQYF	TGTGCCAGCAGTTTGGGAGGGACAGTCTCCTACGAGCAGTACTTC
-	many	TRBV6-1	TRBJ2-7	CASSEPIRGPYEQYF	TGTGCCAGCAGTGAGCCTATCAGGGGTCCCTACGAGCAGTACTTC
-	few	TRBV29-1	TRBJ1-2	CSVGYGNGYTF	TGCAGCGTTGGGTACGGAAACGGCTACACCTTC
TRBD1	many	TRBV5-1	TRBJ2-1	CASSTQGQGHDEQFF	TGCGCCAGCAGCACCCAGGGACAGGGGCACGATGAGCAGTTCTTC
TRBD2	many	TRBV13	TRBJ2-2	CASSSGLAGTPNTGELFF	TGTGCCAGCAGCTCGGGACTAGCGGGAACCCCGAACACCGGGGAGCTGTTTTTT
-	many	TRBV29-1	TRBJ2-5	CSVTGPVDKETQYF	TGCAGCGTTACGGGCCCGGTAGATAAAGAGACCCAGTACTTC
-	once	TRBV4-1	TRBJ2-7	CASSQEIRTTSYEQYF	TGCGCCAGCAGCCAAGAAATCCGGACTACCTCCTACGAGCAGTACTTC
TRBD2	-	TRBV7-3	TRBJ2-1	CASSRGGLGEGEQFF	TGTGCCAGCAGCCGAGGAGGACTTGGGGAGGGGGAGCAGTTCTTC
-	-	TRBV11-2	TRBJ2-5	CASSQRSVFQHQETQYF	TGCGCCAGCAGCCAACGTTCGGTTTTTCAACACCAAGAGACCCAGTACTTC
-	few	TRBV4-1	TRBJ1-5	CASSQGRGGNQPQHF	TGCGCCAGCAGCCAAGGGAGAGGGGGCAATCAGCCCCAGCATTTT
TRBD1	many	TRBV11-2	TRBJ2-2	CASNRQGNTGELFF	TGTGCCAGCAACCGACAGGGGAACACCGGGGAGCTGTTTTTT
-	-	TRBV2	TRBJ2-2	CASSEWNTGELFF	TGTGCCAGCAGTGAATGGAACACCGGGGAGCTGTTTTTT
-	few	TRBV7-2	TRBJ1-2	CASSLGTTLGGYTF	TGTGCCAGCAGCTTGGGCACCACCCTGGGGGGCTACACCTTC
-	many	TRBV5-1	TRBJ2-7	CASSSGSPGEQYF	TGCGCCAGCAGCTCCGGGTCCCCGGGGGAGCAGTACTTC
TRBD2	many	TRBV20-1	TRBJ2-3	CSATKGLAVTDTQYF	TGCAGTGCCACCAAGGGACTAGCGGTGACAGATACGCAGTATTTT
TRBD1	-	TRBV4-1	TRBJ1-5	CASSRFGTDSNQPQHF	TGCGCCAGCAGCAGATTCGGGACAGATAGCAATCAGCCCCAGCATTTT
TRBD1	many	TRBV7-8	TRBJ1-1	CASSYRGPNTEAFF	TGTGCCAGCAGCTACAGGGGGCCGAACACTGAAGCTTTCTTT
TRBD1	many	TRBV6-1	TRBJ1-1	CASSSGTGEGTEAFF	TGTGCCAGCAGCTCCGGGACAGGGGAAGGCACTGAAGCTTTCTTT
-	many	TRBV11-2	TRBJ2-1	CASSLTSKGYNEQFF	TGTGCCAGCAGCTTAACGAGCAAGGGCTACAATGAGCAGTTCTTC
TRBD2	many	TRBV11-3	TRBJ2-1	CASSLGASGRAGDEQFF	TGTGCCAGCAGCTTAGGGGCTAGCGGGAGGGCCGGGGATGAGCAGTTCTTC
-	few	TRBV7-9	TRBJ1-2	CASSLETAVGYTF	TGTGCCAGCAGCTTAGAGACTGCGGTTGGCTACACCTTC
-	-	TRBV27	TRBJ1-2	CASRITGGNCGYTF	TGTGCCAGCAGGATAACAGGAGGGAACTGTGGCTACACCTTC
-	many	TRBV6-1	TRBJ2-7	CASSATSIKYEQYF	TGTGCCAGCAGTGCTACTTCAATAAAATACGAGCAGTACTTC
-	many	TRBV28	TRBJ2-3	CASSLVVSGDTQYF	TGTGCCAGCAGTTTAGTAGTTTCGGGAGATACGCAGTATTTT
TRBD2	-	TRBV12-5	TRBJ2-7	CASGGLRGAYEQYF	TGTGCTAGTGGGGGGCTTCGGGGGGCCTACGAGCAGTACTTC
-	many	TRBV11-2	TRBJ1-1	CASSFPGAEAFF	TGTGCCAGCAGCTTCCCCGGGGCAGAAGCTTTCTTT
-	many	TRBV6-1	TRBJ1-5	CASSQNGTTIAQPQHF	TGTGCCAGCAGTCAAAATGGGACGACCATAGCGCAGCCCCAGCATTTT
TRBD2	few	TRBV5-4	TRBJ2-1	CASSLLAGMYNEQFF	TGTGCCAGCAGCTTGCTAGCGGGAATGTACAATGAGCAGTTCTTC
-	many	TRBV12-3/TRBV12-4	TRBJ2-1	CASSFGRDNEQFF	TGTGCCAGCAGTTTTGGCAGGGACAATGAGCAGTTCTTC
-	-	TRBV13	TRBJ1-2	CASSPSNDGGAGYTF	TGTGCCAGCAGCCCCTCCAACGACGGGGGCGCAGGCTACACCTTC
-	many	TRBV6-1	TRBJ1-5	CASRRGGVGISQPQHF	TGTGCCAGCAGGAGGGGGGGAGTCGGGATTAGTCAGCCCCAGCATTTT
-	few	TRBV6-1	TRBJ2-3	CASRPNTDTQYF	TGTGCCAGCCGTCCGAACACAGATACGCAGTATTTT
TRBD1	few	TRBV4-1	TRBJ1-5	CASSKTGEGQPQHF	TGCGCCAGCAGCAAGACAGGGGAAGGTCAGCCCCAGCATTTT
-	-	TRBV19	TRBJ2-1	CASSMESGTSHEQFF	TGTGCCAGTAGTATGGAATCAGGGACCTCTCATGAGCAGTTCTTC
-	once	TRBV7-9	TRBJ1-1	CASSGGALYTEAFF	TGTGCCAGCAGCGGGGGGGCACTTTACACTGAAGCTTTCTTT
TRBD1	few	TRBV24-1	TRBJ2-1	CATSETGTGATEQFF	TGTGCCACCAGTGAAACCGGGACAGGGGCAACTGAGCAGTTCTTC
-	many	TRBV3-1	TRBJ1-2	CASSQPGVRGGYTF	TGTGCCAGCAGCCAACCCGGGGTTAGGGGTGGCTACACCTTC